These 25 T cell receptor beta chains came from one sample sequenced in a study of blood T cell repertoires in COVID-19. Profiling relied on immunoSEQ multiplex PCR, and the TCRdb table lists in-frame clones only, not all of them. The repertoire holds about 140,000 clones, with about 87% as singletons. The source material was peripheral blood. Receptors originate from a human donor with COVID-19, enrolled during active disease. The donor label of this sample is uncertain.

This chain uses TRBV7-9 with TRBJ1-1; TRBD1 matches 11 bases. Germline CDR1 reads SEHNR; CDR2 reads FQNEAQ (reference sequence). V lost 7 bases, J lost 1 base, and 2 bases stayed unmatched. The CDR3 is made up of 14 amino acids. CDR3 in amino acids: CASMDRGQNTEAFF. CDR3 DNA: TGTGCCAGCATGGACAGGGGGCAGAACACTGAAGCTTTCTTT.

CDR3 nucleotides: TGTGCCAGCAGTTTACAGGAGACCCAGTACTTC. Its translation: CASSLQETQYF. This chain uses TRBV28 with TRBJ2-5, with D unclear. The CDR3 spans 11 residues. Germline loops: CDR1 MDHEN, CDR2 SYDVKM. V gave up 2 bases and J gave up 5 bases, with 3 bases separating them.

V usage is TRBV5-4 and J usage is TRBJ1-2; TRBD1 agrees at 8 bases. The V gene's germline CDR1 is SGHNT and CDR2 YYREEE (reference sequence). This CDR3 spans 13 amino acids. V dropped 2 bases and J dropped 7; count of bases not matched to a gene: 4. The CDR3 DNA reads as TGTGCCAGCAGCTTACAGGGGGTGCCTGGCTACACCTTC. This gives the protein CASSLQGVPGYTF.

Here the CDR3 DNA reads TGTGCCAGCACGGTGGACAGGTCCTACGAGCAGTACTTC. Its translation is CASTVDRSYEQYF. The J gene is TRBJ2-7, the V gene TRBV5-8; 7 positions match TRBD1. CDR3 length: 13 residues. Germline CDR1 and CDR2: SGHTS and YDEGEE. The ends lost 6 bases at V and 1 base at J; junction bases unmatched: 4.

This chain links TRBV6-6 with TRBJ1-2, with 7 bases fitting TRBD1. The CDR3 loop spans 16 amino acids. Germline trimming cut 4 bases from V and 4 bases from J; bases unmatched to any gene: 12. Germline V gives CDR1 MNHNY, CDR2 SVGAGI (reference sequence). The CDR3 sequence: CASSLRQGPKSYGYTF. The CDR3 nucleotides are TGTGCCAGCAGTTTACGACAGGGCCCTAAGAGCTATGGCTACACCTTC.

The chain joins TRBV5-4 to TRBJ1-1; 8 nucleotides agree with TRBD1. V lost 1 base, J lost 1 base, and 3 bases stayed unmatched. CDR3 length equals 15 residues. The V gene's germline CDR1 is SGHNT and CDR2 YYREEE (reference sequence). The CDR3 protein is CASSLYGTGNTEAFF. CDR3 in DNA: TGTGCCAGCAGCTTGTATGGGACAGGGAACACTGAAGCTTTCTTT. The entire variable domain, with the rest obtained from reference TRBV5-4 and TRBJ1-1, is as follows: ETGVTQSPTHLIKTRGQQVTLRCSSQSGHNTVSWYQQALGQGPQFIFQYYREEENGRGNFPPRFSGLQFPNYSSELNVNALELDDSALYLCASSLYGTGNTEAFFGQGTRLTVV.

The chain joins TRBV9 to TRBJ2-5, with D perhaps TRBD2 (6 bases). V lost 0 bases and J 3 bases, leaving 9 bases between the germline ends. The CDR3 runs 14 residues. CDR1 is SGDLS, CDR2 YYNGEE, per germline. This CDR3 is CASSVGLAEETQYF. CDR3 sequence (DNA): TGTGCCAGCAGCGTAGGCTTAGCGGAAGAGACCCAGTACTTC.

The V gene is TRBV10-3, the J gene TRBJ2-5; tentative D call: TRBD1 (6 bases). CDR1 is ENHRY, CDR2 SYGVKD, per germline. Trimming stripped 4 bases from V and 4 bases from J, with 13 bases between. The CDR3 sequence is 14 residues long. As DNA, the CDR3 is TGTGCCATCAGTGTTCGCCCAGGGGCAGAGACCCAGTACTTC. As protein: CAISVRPGAETQYF.

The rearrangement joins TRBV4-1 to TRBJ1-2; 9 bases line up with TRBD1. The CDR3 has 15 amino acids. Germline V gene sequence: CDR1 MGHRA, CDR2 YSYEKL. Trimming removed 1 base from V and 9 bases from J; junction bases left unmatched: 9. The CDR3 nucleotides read TGCGCCAGCAGCCAAGTAAGCCGGGACAGGGAGCGCTACACCTTC. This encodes CASSQVSRDRERYTF.

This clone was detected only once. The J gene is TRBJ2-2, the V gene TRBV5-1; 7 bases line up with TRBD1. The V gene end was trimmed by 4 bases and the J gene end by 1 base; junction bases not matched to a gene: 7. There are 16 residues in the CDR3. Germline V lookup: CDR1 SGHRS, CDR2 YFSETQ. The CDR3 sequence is CASSATGQMNTGELFF. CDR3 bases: TGCGCCAGCAGCGCCACGGGACAGATGAACACCGGGGAGCTGTTTTTT.

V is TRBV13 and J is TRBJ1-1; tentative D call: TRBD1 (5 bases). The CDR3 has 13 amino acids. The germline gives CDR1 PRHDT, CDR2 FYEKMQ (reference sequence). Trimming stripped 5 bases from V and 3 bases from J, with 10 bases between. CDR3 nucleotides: TGTGCCAGCAGCCGGCCGGGGGACACTGAAGCTTTCTTT. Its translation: CASSRPGDTEAFF.

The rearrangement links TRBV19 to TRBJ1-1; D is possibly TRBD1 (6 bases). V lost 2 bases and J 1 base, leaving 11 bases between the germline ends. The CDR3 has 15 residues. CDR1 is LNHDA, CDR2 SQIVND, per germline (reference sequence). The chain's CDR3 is CASSIPGQTNTEAFF. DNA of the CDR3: TGTGCCAGTAGTATACCGGGACAAACGAACACTGAAGCTTTCTTT.

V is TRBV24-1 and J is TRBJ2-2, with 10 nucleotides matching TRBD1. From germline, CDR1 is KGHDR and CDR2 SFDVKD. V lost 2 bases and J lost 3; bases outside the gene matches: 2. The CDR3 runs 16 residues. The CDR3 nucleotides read TGTGCCACCAGTGATTCGGGACAGGGGTACACCGGGGAGCTGTTTTTT. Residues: CATSDSGQGYTGELFF.

The CDR3 loop reads CAWTRGVQETQYF. CDR3 DNA: TGTGCCTGGACTAGAGGAGTACAAGAGACCCAGTACTTC. The chain couples TRBV30 to TRBJ2-5; D call uncertain. V lost 4 bases and J lost 2, with 11 bases in between. From germline, CDR1 is GTSNPN and CDR2 SVGIG (reference sequence). The CDR3 contains 13 residues. The entire variable domain, with the rest obtained from reference TRBV30 and TRBJ2-5, is as follows: SQTIHQWPATLVQPVGSPLSLECTVEGTSNPNLYWYRQAAGRGLQLLFYSVGIGQISSEVPQNLSASRPQDRQFILSSKKLLLSDSGFYLCAWTRGVQETQYFGPGTRLLVL.

CDR3 coding DNA: TGTGCCAGCAGCGTAGGAGTGGGAGGGACAAACGGAAACACCATATATTTT. Amino acid sequence: CASSVGVGGTNGNTIYF. J is TRBJ1-3 and V is TRBV9, with D maybe TRBD1 (6 bases). This CDR3 comprises 17 residues. Trimming removed 0 bases at V and 4 bases at J, with 17 bases between. Germline V gene sequence: CDR1 SGDLS, CDR2 YYNGEE.

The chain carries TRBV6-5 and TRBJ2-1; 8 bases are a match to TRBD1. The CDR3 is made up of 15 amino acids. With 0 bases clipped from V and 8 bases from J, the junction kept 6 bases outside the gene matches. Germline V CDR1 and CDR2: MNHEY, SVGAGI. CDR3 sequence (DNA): TGTGCCAGCAGTTACTCGGGACAGGAGTTGGATGAGCAGTTCTTC. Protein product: CASSYSGQELDEQFF.

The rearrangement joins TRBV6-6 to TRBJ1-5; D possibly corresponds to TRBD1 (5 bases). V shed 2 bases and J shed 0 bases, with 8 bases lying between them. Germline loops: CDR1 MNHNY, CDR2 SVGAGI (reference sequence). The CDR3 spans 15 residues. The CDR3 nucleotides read TGTGCCAGCAGTTACACTGGGGCTAGCAATCAGCCCCAGCATTTT. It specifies CASSYTGASNQPQHF.

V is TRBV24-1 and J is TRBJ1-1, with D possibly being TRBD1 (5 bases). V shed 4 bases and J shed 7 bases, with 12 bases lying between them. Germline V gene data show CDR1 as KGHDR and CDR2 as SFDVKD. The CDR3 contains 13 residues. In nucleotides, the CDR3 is TGTGCCACCAGTGAAACAGGCGCCCTTGAAGCTTTCTTT. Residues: CATSETGALEAFF.

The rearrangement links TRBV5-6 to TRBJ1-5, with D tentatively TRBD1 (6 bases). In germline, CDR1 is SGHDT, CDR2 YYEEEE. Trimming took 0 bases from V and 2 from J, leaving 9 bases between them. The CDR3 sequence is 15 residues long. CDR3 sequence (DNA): TGTGCCAGCAGCTTGGCCTCAGGGGGCAATCAGCCCCAGCATTTT. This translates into CASSLASGGNQPQHF.

CDR3 sequence reads: CASSMTGDSNQPQHF. The CDR3, as DNA: TGTGCCAGCAGCATGACAGGGGATAGCAATCAGCCCCAGCATTTT. This chain links TRBV6-5 with TRBJ1-5, with TRBD1 matching over 8 bases. Germline V lookup: CDR1 MNHEY, CDR2 SVGAGI. The trim removed 6 bases at V and 0 bases at J, leaving 4 bases unmatched. The CDR3 is made up of 15 amino acids.

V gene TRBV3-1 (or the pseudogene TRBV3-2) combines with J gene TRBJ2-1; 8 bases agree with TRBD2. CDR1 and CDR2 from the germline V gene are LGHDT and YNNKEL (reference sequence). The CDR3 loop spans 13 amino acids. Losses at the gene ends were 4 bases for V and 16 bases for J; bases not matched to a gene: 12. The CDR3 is CASSPGGDEMRFF. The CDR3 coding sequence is TGTGCCAGCAGCCCGGGGGGGGACGAGATGCGATTCTTC.

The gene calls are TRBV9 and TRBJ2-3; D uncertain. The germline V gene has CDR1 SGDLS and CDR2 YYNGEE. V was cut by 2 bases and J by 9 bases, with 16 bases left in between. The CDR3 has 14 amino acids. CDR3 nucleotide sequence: TGTGCCAGCAGCGTCGAGTACAGCCCCCAAACGCAGTATTTT. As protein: CASSVEYSPQTQYF.

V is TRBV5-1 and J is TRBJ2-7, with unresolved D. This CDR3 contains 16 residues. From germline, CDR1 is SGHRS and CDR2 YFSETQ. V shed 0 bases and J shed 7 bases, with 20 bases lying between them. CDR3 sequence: CASSLGPETITEEQYF. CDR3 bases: TGCGCCAGCAGCTTGGGCCCGGAAACCATTACAGAGGAGCAGTACTTC.

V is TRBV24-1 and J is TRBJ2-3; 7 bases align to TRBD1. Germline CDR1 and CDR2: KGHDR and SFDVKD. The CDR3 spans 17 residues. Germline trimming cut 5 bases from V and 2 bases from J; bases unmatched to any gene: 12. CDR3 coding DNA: TGTGCCACCAGTGCCCAGACAGGGCCGCTGGTCACAGATACGCAGTATTTT. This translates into CATSAQTGPLVTDTQYF.

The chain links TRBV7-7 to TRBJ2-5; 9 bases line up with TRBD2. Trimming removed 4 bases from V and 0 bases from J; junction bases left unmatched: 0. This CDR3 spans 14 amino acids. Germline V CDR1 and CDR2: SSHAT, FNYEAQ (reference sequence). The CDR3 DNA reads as TGTGCCAGCAGCTCTAGCGGGAACCAAGAGACCCAGTACTTC. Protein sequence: CASSSSGNQETQYF.